The 3 T cell receptor beta chains presented below share a single source sample, sequenced in a study of shared clonotypes between healthy human individuals. Profiling relied on immunoSEQ multiplex PCR, and the TCRdb table lists in-frame clones only, not all of them. The data hold more than 2 million clones, with about 94% observed a single time. The specimen was naive CD4+ T cells sorted from blood. This sample's subset: CD45RA+ positively selected. The origin of the receptors is a man between 18 and 35 years old in good health.

The chain joins TRBV5-4 to TRBJ2-3; 14 nucleotides match TRBD2. Per the germline V gene, CDR1 is SGHNT and CDR2 is YYREEE (reference sequence). Germline trimming cut 3 bases from V and 5 bases from J; bases unmatched to any gene: 14. The CDR3 runs 19 residues. The CDR3 bases are TGTGCCAGCAGCTATCCGGGACTAGCGGGAGTTTCCACCGGAGATACGCAGTATTTT. Encoded protein: CASSYPGLAGVSTGDTQYF.

The genes are TRBV30 and TRBJ2-6; 7 bases fit TRBD2. V lost 0 bases and J lost 0; bases outside the gene matches: 5. Germline values: CDR1 GTSNPN, CDR2 SVGIG (reference sequence). The CDR3 consists of 17 residues. The CDR3 sequence is CAWSVPGLRSGANVLTF. CDR3 nucleotides: TGTGCCTGGAGTGTACCGGGACTACGCTCTGGGGCCAACGTCCTGACTTTC. The full variable domain, in which reference TRBV30 and TRBJ2-6 provide the parts outside the CDR3, is SQTIHQWPATLVQPVGSPLSLECTVEGTSNPNLYWYRQAAGRGLQLLFYSVGIGQISSEVPQNLSASRPQDRQFILSSKKLLLSDSGFYLCAWSVPGLRSGANVLTFGAGSRLTVL.

The chain is built from TRBV28 and TRBJ1-4, with 7 bases that match TRBD1. This CDR3 is built from 16 residues. After removal of 3 bases from V and 8 bases from J, the junction contained 12 bases not matched to a gene. Germline CDR1 and CDR2: MDHEN and SYDVKM. CDR3 protein: CASSFPLDRLGEKLFF. The CDR3 DNA reads as TGTGCCAGCAGTTTCCCGTTGGACAGGTTGGGCGAAAAACTGTTTTTT.